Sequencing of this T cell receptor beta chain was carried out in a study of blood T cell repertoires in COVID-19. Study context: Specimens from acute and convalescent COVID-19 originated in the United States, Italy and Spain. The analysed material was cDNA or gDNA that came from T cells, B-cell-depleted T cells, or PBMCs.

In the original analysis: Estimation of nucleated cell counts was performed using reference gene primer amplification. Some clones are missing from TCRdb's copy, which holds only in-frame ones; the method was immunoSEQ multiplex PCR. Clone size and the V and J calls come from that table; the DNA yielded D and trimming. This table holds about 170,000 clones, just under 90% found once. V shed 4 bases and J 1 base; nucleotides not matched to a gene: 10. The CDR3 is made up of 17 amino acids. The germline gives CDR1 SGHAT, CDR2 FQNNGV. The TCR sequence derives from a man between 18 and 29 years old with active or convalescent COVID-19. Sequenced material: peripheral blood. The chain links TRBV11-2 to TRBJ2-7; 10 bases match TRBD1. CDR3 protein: CASSSQDRGQNSYEQYV. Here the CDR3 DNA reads TGTGCCAGCAGCTCCCAAGACAGGGGGCAAAATTCCTACGAGCAGTACGTC.